Listed below are T cell receptor beta chains from one sample, sequenced in a study of shared clonotypes between healthy human individuals. The protocol was immunoSEQ multiplex PCR, while the TCRdb copy is restricted to in-frame clones and leaves out a portion. The profile shows just over 2,000,000 clones, 95% of them singletons. The sample consisted of naive CD4+ T cells sorted from blood. The receptor set was obtained from a man between 18 and 29 years old in good health. CDR3s include the opening cysteine and the closing phenylalanine or tryptophan. A D gene is named only where the DNA matches it firmly. For some rows the clone size is stated as once, few or many, or as a class when expanded; others skip it.

abundance | j_gene | d_gene | v_gene | CDR3nt | CDR3aa
. | TRBJ1-4 | . | TRBV25-1 | TGTGCCAGCAGTATCAGCGGGTGGGAAAAACTGTTTTTT | CASSISGWEKLFF
few | TRBJ2-6 | TRBD1 | TRBV7-2 | TGTGCCAGCAGCCCTAACAGGGGTGGGGCCTCTGGGGCCAACGTCCTGACTTTC | CASSPNRGGASGANVLTF
few | TRBJ2-2 | . | TRBV6-1 | TGTGCCAGCAGTGCCCAGGCCCCCCTCGGGGAGCTGTTTTTT | CASSAQAPLGELFF
. | TRBJ1-1 | . | TRBV6-5 | TGTGCCAGCAGGCGGGGATTTAGTCGGGATTCTGAAGCTTTCTTT | CASRRGFSRDSEAFF
. | TRBJ2-1 | TRBD1 | TRBV10-3 | TGTGCCATCAGTGAAACGGACAGGGTGCGTGGACAGAATGAGCAGTTCTTC | CAISETDRVRGQNEQFF
. | TRBJ1-3 | . | TRBV6-1 | TGTGCCAGCCTACAGGGTGTGTTAGGAAACACCATATATTTT | CASLQGVLGNTIYF
. | TRBJ2-3 | TRBD2 | TRBV7-9 | TGTGCCAGCAGCAAGGGACTAGCGGGGGGCACAGATACGCAGTATTTT | CASSKGLAGGTDTQYF
. | TRBJ1-6 | . | TRBV7-2 | TGTGCCAGCAGCTTAGAGGCGGGCAGGAATTCACCCCTCCACTTT | CASSLEAGRNSPLHF
. | TRBJ1-2 | . | TRBV7-2 | TGTGCCAGCAGCTTGGGGCATCCCCTTTTAAACTATGGCTACACCTTC | CASSLGHPLLNYGYTF
. | TRBJ1-2 | TRBD1 | TRBV19 | TGTGCCAGTAGGAACAGGGGGCGTCACTACTATGGCTACACCTTC | CASRNRGRHYYGYTF
. | TRBJ1-1 | . | TRBV30 | TGTGCCTGGATTCCGAGGGTGCGAGACACTGAAGCTTTCTTT | CAWIPRVRDTEAFF
. | TRBJ2-1 | . | TRBV4-1 | TGCGCCAGCAGCCAAGGACTATTCTCCTACAATGAGCAGTTCTTC | CASSQGLFSYNEQFF
. | TRBJ2-3 | TRBD2 | TRBV11-2 | TGTGCCAGCAGCTTGGGGGGGACAGATACGCAGTATTTT | CASSLGGTDTQYF
. | TRBJ1-1 | TRBD1 | TRBV5-8 | TGTGCCAGCAGCTTATTCGGGACAGCGAACACTGAAGCTTTCTTT | CASSLFGTANTEAFF
. | TRBJ2-2 | TRBD2 | TRBV10-3 | TGTGCCATCGGTAGTAGCGGGATAGCGGGGGAGCTGTTTTTT | CAIGSSGIAGELFF
. | TRBJ2-1 | . | TRBV29-1 | TGCAGCGTTGCAGGGAGATGGAAGAATGAGCAGTTCTTC | CSVAGRWKNEQFF
once | TRBJ1-2 | . | TRBV11-2 | TGTGCCAGCAGCTTAGGGGGATTATCTATGGGCTACACCTTC | CASSLGGLSMGYTF
. | TRBJ2-7 | . | TRBV21-1 | TGTGCCAGCAGCAAACGACAGGACGACTACGAGCAGTACTTC | CASSKRQDDYEQYF
. | TRBJ2-3 | TRBD2 | TRBV9 | TGTGCCAGCAGCGTAGCGGGCGGGGCTTTGCGGGAGTACGGAGATACGCAGTATTTT | CASSVAGGALREYGDTQYF
. | TRBJ2-3 | TRBD2 | TRBV27 | TGTGCCAGCAGAGAGGGAGGGACAGATACGCAGTATTTT | CASREGGTDTQYF
. | TRBJ1-1 | . | TRBV5-1 | TGCGCCAGCAAAGCGGCAGTCTCCATGAACACTGAAGCTTTCTTT | CASKAAVSMNTEAFF
. | TRBJ2-7 | TRBD1 | TRBV5-4 | TGTGCCAGCAGCTTGGTGGGACAGGGGATCGCCTACGAGCAGTACTTC | CASSLVGQGIAYEQYF
once | TRBJ1-1 | . | TRBV6-1 | TGTGCCAGCAAACCTCAGGGACCTTGGAACACTGAAGCTTTCTTT | CASKPQGPWNTEAFF
. | TRBJ1-2 | . | TRBV4-1 | TGCGCCAGCAGCCAAGGAGTTGAAAACTATGGCTACACCTTC | CASSQGVENYGYTF
. | TRBJ2-5 | TRBD1 | TRBV6-1 | TGTGCCAGCAGTACCGACAGGGGAGAGACCCAGTACTTC | CASSTDRGETQYF
. | TRBJ2-2 | TRBD1 | TRBV2 | TGTGCCAGCAGCGGTCCGGGACAGGGGGCGGGCACCGGGGAGCTGTTTTTT | CASSGPGQGAGTGELFF
. | TRBJ2-2 | TRBD1 | TRBV27 | TGTGCCAGCACCCCTCAGGGGGCGCGCACCGGGGAGCTGTTTTTT | CASTPQGARTGELFF
once | TRBJ2-5 | TRBD2 | TRBV11-2 | TGTGCCAGCAGCTTAAGCGGGAGGGCCGAGGAGACCCAGTACTTC | CASSLSGRAEETQYF
. | TRBJ2-7 | TRBD1 | TRBV10-3 | TGTGCCACCCAAGGGGGGACAGGGGGAAACGAGCAGTACTTC | CATQGGTGGNEQYF
. | TRBJ1-2 | . | TRBV5-1 | TGCGCCAGCAGCTTCGGGTTGAGGAATGGCTACACCTTC | CASSFGLRNGYTF
. | TRBJ1-5 | . | TRBV7-8 | TGTGCCAGCAGCTTAGCAGGGGTGAATCAGCCCCAGCATTTT | CASSLAGVNQPQHF
once | TRBJ2-2 | TRBD1 | TRBV11-2 | TGTGCCAGCAGCCCATACTGGGGACAGACCCCCGGGGAGCTGTTTTTT | CASSPYWGQTPGELFF
. | TRBJ1-6 | . | TRBV11-2 | TGTGCCAGCAGCTTAACGGGCCTTAGGGGTGGTTCACCCCTCCACTTT | CASSLTGLRGGSPLHF
. | TRBJ2-1 | . | TRBV7-2 | TGTGCCAGCAGCTCCATTAGCTTTGGTGAGCAGTTCTTC | CASSSISFGEQFF
. | TRBJ2-3 | TRBD2 | TRBV4-1 | TGCGCCAGCAGCCCAGAACTAGCGGGCCCAGATACGCAGTATTTT | CASSPELAGPDTQYF
. | TRBJ1-5 | . | TRBV27 | TGTGCCAGCTATACTGGGGATAGCAATCAGCCCCAGCATTTT | CASYTGDSNQPQHF
. | TRBJ1-5 | TRBD1 | TRBV7-2 | TGTGCCAGCAGTTTACTTGGACAGGGGGCAAGGCAGCCCCAGCATTTT | CASSLLGQGARQPQHF
. | TRBJ2-7 | . | TRBV7-7 | TGTGCTAGCAGAAAAGTCTTTCGGGACCTCACCTACGAGCAGTACTTC | CASRKVFRDLTYEQYF
. | TRBJ1-4 | TRBD1 | TRBV10-3 | TGTGCCATCAGTGAACCCGGACAGGGGGGGGAAAAACTGTTTTTT | CAISEPGQGGEKLFF
. | TRBJ1-2 | . | TRBV6-5 | TGTGCCAGCAGTAGGGGGGCGGGCTATGGCTACACCTTC | CASSRGAGYGYTF
. | TRBJ1-2 | . | TRBV5-8 | TGTGCCAGCAGCTTGTTTACTGGGACTGTTAACTATGGCTACACCTTC | CASSLFTGTVNYGYTF
. | TRBJ1-4 | . | TRBV19 | TGTGCCAGTAGTACTCAGCAGGGGTCGCGAAAACTGTTTTTT | CASSTQQGSRKLFF
. | TRBJ1-1 | . | TRBV27 | TGTGCCAGCAGTTTAAAGGGGGTGAACACTGAAGCTTTCTTT | CASSLKGVNTEAFF
. | TRBJ1-1 | . | TRBV21-1 | TGTGCCAGCAGCAAAACCTCCACGGGTAGGGACACTGAAGCTTTCTTT | CASSKTSTGRDTEAFF
. | TRBJ2-1 | . | TRBV10-2 | TGCGCCAGCAGAGGTGGGGTTGCATACAATGAGCAGTTCTTC | CASRGGVAYNEQFF
. | TRBJ2-5 | . | TRBV2 | TGTGCCAGCAGAGCCGGGACTTCGCAAGAGACCCAGTACTTC | CASRAGTSQETQYF